One and the same sample provided the 27 T cell receptor beta chains below, sequenced in a study of T cell responses to AZD1222 COVID-19 vaccine (dated by TCRdb to about 2021). The sample's time point label is to be understood as: baseline before first vaccination. What the treatment or condition label conveys for this sample: meningococcal conjugate vaccine given as trial control. Libraries were prepared through the immunoSEQ multiplex PCR assay. Entries here come from immuneACCESS through TCRdb and include only in-frame sequences with V and J called. Some clones fail to appear in such tables; in the studies checked, an unresolved V gene covers under half of the shortfall, and the cause of the remainder is unknown. The sample contains about 100,000 clones, more than 70% of them found a single time. Together, the top ten hold under 4.5% of the sample. Sequences were derived from peripheral blood, sampled on day 0 of MenACWY control vaccination. These TCRs come from an adult in good health.

V gene TRBV6-5 combines with J gene TRBJ2-1, with D possibly being TRBD1 (6 bases). The length of the CDR3 is 12 residues. CDR1 is MNHEY, CDR2 SVGAGI, per germline. V shed 5 bases and J shed 15 bases, with 17 bases lying between them. The CDR3 bases are TGTGCCAGCAGTCAAAACAGGGCTAATTGGTTCTTC. Encoded protein: CASSQNRANWFF.

The rearrangement links TRBV4-1 to TRBJ2-7; 8 bases are shared with TRBD1. Germline assignment: CDR1 MGHRA and CDR2 YSYEKL. The junction had 2 bases not matched to a gene; V was cut back by 4 bases and J by 3 bases. There are 13 residues in the CDR3. CDR3 protein: CASSPDRGYEQYF. In nucleotides, the CDR3 is TGCGCCAGCAGCCCCGACAGGGGCTACGAGCAGTACTTC.

V gene TRBV18 combines with J gene TRBJ1-4, with D possibly TRBD1 on 5 matching bases. Germline CDR1 is KGHSH and CDR2 is LQKENI. The length of the CDR3 is 17 residues. Trimming removed 6 bases from V and 1 base from J, with 18 bases in between. Written as DNA, the CDR3 is TGTGCCAGCTCGCCCCAGGGACCTACAATAACTAATGAAAAACTGTTTTTT. Protein product: CASSPQGPTITNEKLFF.

This rearrangement joins TRBV11-2 to TRBJ2-1, with D unresolved. This CDR3 region has 12 residues. CDR1 and CDR2 from the germline V gene are SGHAT and FQNNGV. V was cut by 5 bases and J by 4 bases, with 6 bases left in between. CDR3 nucleotides: TGTGCCAGCAGCACCCAATACAATGAGCAGTTCTTC. This sequence encodes CASSTQYNEQFF.

The chain links TRBV5-1 to TRBJ1-6, with D unresolved. Trimming pared 0 bases from V and 7 bases from J, leaving 14 bases between. This CDR3 comprises 16 residues. Germline V gene sequence: CDR1 SGHRS, CDR2 YFSETQ. CDR3 sequence reads: CASSLEGSRINSPLHF. The CDR3 DNA reads as TGCGCCAGCAGCTTGGAGGGCAGTAGGATCAATTCACCCCTCCACTTT.

The CDR3 DNA sequence: TGTGCCAGCATGGGGCTCAATACGGGGGAGCAGTTCTTC. As protein: CASMGLNTGEQFF. This rearrangement joins TRBV7-2 to TRBJ2-1; D tentatively fits TRBD1 or TRBD2 (5 bases each). The CDR3 loop spans 13 amino acids. V was cut by 7 bases and J by 10 bases, with 17 bases left in between. Germline-derived CDR1 and CDR2 are SGHTA and FQGNSA.

The chain carries TRBV6-5 and TRBJ1-2; weak D call: TRBD1 (5 bases). V gave up 6 bases and J gave up 1 base, with 12 bases separating them. The CDR3 consists of 14 residues. Germline CDR1 is MNHEY and CDR2 is SVGAGI. CDR3 in DNA: TGTGCCAGCAGGAATGACAGCCGTAACTATGGCTACACCTTC. Amino acid sequence: CASRNDSRNYGYTF.

The rearrangement joins TRBV7-6 to TRBJ2-1; D assignment may be TRBD1 or TRBD2 (5 bases each). Germline assignment: CDR1 SGHVS and CDR2 FNYEAQ. Deletions cut 5 bases from V and 2 bases from J, with 16 bases between. The CDR3 contains 16 residues. The chain's CDR3 is CASSPRDPLPYNEQFF. In nucleotides, the CDR3 is TGTGCCAGCAGCCCTAGGGACCCACTTCCCTACAATGAGCAGTTCTTC. Drawing the rest from reference TRBV7-6 and TRBJ2-1, the complete variable domain is GAGVSQSPRYKVTKRGQDVALRCDPISGHVSLYWYRQALGQGPEFLTYFNYEAQQDKSGLPNDRFSAERPEGSISTLTIQRTEQRDSAMYRCASSPRDPLPYNEQFFGPGTRLTVL.

The chain uses TRBV7-2 and TRBJ2-1; 9 bases align to TRBD2. This CDR3 is 14 amino acids long. Germline CDR1 is SGHTA and CDR2 is FQGNSA. Trimming took 3 bases from V and 7 from J; bases not matched to a gene: 4. Here the CDR3 DNA reads TGTGCCAGCAGCTTGACTAGCGGAGGGAATGAGCAGTTCTTC. Protein sequence: CASSLTSGGNEQFF.

The chain is built from TRBV28 and TRBJ2-5; TRBD2 matches at 7 bases. Germline V gene data show CDR1 as MDHEN and CDR2 as SYDVKM. This CDR3 is built from 12 residues. The trim removed 8 bases at V and 3 bases at J, leaving 3 bases unmatched. The CDR3 protein is CASRGTKETQYF. Here the CDR3 DNA reads TGTGCCAGCCGGGGGACTAAAGAGACCCAGTACTTC.

The gene calls are TRBV30 and TRBJ1-2; no reliable D call. The CDR3 is 14 residues long. The germline V and J ends were trimmed by 1 base and 3 bases, with 12 bases remaining between them. In germline, CDR1 is GTSNPN, CDR2 SVGIG (reference sequence). CDR3 sequence reads: CAWSERQTYYGYTF. The CDR3 coding sequence is TGTGCCTGGAGTGAACGGCAGACTTACTATGGCTACACCTTC. Based on the CDR3 plus reference TRBV30 and TRBJ1-2, the full variable domain is SQTIHQWPATLVQPVGSPLSLECTVEGTSNPNLYWYRQAAGRGLQLLFYSVGIGQISSEVPQNLSASRPQDRQFILSSKKLLLSDSGFYLCAWSERQTYYGYTFGSGTRLTVV.

This clone came up a few times. The chain employs TRBV7-2 and TRBJ1-5; D not certain. The V and J ends lost 2 bases and 2 bases respectively, with 7 bases between them. Germline assignment: CDR1 SGHTA and CDR2 FQGNSA. The CDR3 runs 14 residues. CDR3 nucleotide sequence: TGTGCCAGCAGCTTAAGTGGGGGCAATCAGCCCCAGCATTTT. Amino acid sequence: CASSLSGGNQPQHF.

Remarks on this clone: One junction end disagrees with the germline gene, perhaps due to a read error. The chain employs TRBV7-7 and TRBJ2-1, with 10 bases lining up with TRBD2. This CDR3 has 15 amino acids. The germline V gene has CDR1 SSHAT and CDR2 FNYEAQ (reference sequence). The CDR3 DNA reads as TGTGCTAGCACCCTAGGGACTAGCGTCAACAATGAGCAGTTCTTC. Amino acids: CASTLGTSVNNEQFF.

This chain links TRBV27 with TRBJ2-7; 9 bases align to TRBD2. This CDR3 comprises 15 residues. V shed 6 bases and J 4 bases; nucleotides not matched to a gene: 10. Germline CDR1 and CDR2: MNHEY and SMNVEV (reference sequence). The CDR3 region has the DNA TGTGCCAGCAGCCCCAGGGGAGCGGGGGGTTACGAGCAGTACTTC. Translating it yields CASSPRGAGGYEQYF.

This chain links TRBV7-9 with TRBJ2-5, with D unresolved. V lost 1 base, J lost 2 bases, and 5 bases lay in between. In germline, CDR1 is SEHNR, CDR2 FQNEAQ (reference sequence). The CDR3 contains 13 residues. The CDR3 is CASSLGAQETQYF. The CDR3 coding sequence is TGTGCCAGCAGCTTAGGGGCACAAGAGACCCAGTACTTC. Looking up the rest from reference TRBV7-9 and TRBJ2-5 gives the full variable domain: DTGVSQNPRHKITKRGQNVTFRCDPISEHNRLYWYRQTLGQGPEFLTYFQNEAQLEKSRLLSDRFSAERPKGSFSTLEIQRTEQGDSAMYLCASSLGAQETQYFGPGTRLLVL.

DNA for the CDR3: TGTGCCAGCAGTAACCGGGGACAGGGAATAGAGACCCAGTACTTC. This sequence encodes CASSNRGQGIETQYF. V gene TRBV27 combines with J gene TRBJ2-5, with 9 bases aligning to TRBD1. From germline, CDR1 is MNHEY and CDR2 SMNVEV (reference sequence). J was trimmed by 4 bases and V by 5 bases; bases with no gene match: 8. CDR3 length: 15 amino acids.

V gene TRBV20-1 combines with J gene TRBJ2-7; D is undetermined. V gave up 6 bases and J gave up 6 bases, with 12 bases separating them. Germline CDR1 reads DFQATT; CDR2 reads SNEGSKA (reference sequence). CDR3 size: 11 residues. CDR3 sequence (DNA): TGCAGTGCCCTCCCCCTACGCGAGCAGTACTTC. Amino acid sequence: CSALPLREQYF.

V gene TRBV7-2 combines with J gene TRBJ2-7, with a weak D call TRBD2 (5 bases). The germline gives CDR1 SGHTA, CDR2 FQGNSA. CDR3 length: 14 amino acids. V lost 5 bases, J lost 2 bases, and 13 bases lay in between. In DNA, the CDR3 is TGTGCCAGCAGCCCAGGACTGGTACCCTACGAGCAGTACTTC. The encoded protein is CASSPGLVPYEQYF.

J is TRBJ1-2 and V is TRBV6-2 or TRBV6-3; D gene uncertain. The CDR3 length is 13 residues. V was trimmed by 5 bases and J by 5 bases, leaving 12 bases between them. Germline V gene sequence: CDR1 MNHEY, CDR2 SVGEGT. The CDR3 DNA reads as TGTGCCAGCAGTAGACGCCGGGATTATGGCTACACCTTC. Translated: CASSRRRDYGYTF.

This chain joins TRBV5-5 and TRBJ2-7; no definite D call. The germline gives CDR1 SGHKS, CDR2 YYEKEE (reference sequence). CDR3 size: 14 residues. The V and J ends lost 2 bases and 3 bases respectively, with 12 bases between them. The chain's CDR3 is CASSFTGSHYEQYF. The CDR3 DNA sequence: TGTGCCAGCAGCTTCACGGGCAGCCACTACGAGCAGTACTTC.

The chain carries TRBV11-3 and TRBJ2-5; 13 bases match TRBD2. This CDR3 has 17 amino acids. Germline V gene sequence: CDR1 SGHNT, CDR2 YENEEA. V was clipped by 4 bases and J by 2 bases; unmatched bases: 7. This CDR3 reads CASSSGLAGDGQETQYF. DNA of the CDR3: TGTGCCAGCAGCTCCGGACTAGCGGGAGACGGACAAGAGACCCAGTACTTC.

The rearrangement links TRBV24-1 to TRBJ2-5; 7 bases are a match to TRBD1. Germline V gene sequence: CDR1 KGHDR, CDR2 SFDVKD. Unmatched junction bases numbered 0, after V lost 5 bases and J lost 4 bases. The CDR3 is made up of 12 amino acids. The CDR3 is CATSGDRETQYF. The CDR3 coding sequence is TGTGCCACCAGTGGGGACAGAGAGACCCAGTACTTC.

CDR3: CASSLGTFRYTF. CDR3 nucleotides: TGTGCCAGCAGTTTGGGGACATTCCGCTACACCTTC. The genes are TRBV12-3 or TRBV12-4 and TRBJ1-2; D possibly corresponds to TRBD1 (6 bases). The CDR3 is 12 amino acids. V was pared by 3 bases and J by 9 bases, with 11 bases between.

The rearrangement uses TRBV21-1 and TRBJ1-6; the D call in the table, TRBD1, was not verified against the DNA. TRBV21-1 is classified as a pseudogene. The CDR3 runs 20 residues. The CDR3 here is CASRKLMKPTWQVGHSPLHF. In DNA, the CDR3 is TGTGCCAGCAGAAAATTAATGAAACCCACGTGGCAGGTGGGGCATTCACCCCTCCACTTT.

This chain joins TRBV6-9 and TRBJ2-5; perhaps TRBD2 as D (5 bases). CDR1 is MNHGY and CDR2 is SVAAGI in the germline V gene. V gave up 8 bases and J gave up 5 bases, with 18 bases separating them. This CDR3 spans 14 amino acids. Here the CDR3 reads CASEESRAWETQYF. CDR3 DNA: TGTGCCAGCGAGGAATCGAGGGCCTGGGAGACCCAGTACTTC.

The V and J genes are TRBV7-2 and TRBJ2-7; 8 positions match TRBD2. This CDR3 contains 15 residues. J was trimmed by 2 bases and V by 0 bases; bases with no gene match: 3. Germline lookup yields CDR1 SGHTA and CDR2 FQGNSA. CDR3 region: CASSLALAVTYEQYF. The CDR3 region has the DNA TGTGCCAGCAGCTTAGCACTAGCGGTTACCTACGAGCAGTACTTC. The full variable domain, in which reference TRBV7-2 and TRBJ2-7 provide the parts outside the CDR3, is GAGVSQSPSNKVTEKGKDVELRCDPISGHTALYWYRQSLGQGLEFLIYFQGNSAPDKSGLPSDRFSAERTGGSVSTLTIQRTQQEDSAVYLCASSLALAVTYEQYFGPGTRLTVT.

Only a few counts were recorded for this clone. The V gene is TRBV23-1, the J gene TRBJ1-2, with 8 bases matching TRBD1. TRBV23-1 is an ORF, with its function uncertain. J was trimmed by 4 bases and V by 4 bases; bases with no gene match: 2. The CDR3 spans 13 residues. CDR3 in DNA: TGCGCCAGCAGTCCTACAGGGGGCTATGGCTACACCTTC. This codes for CASSPTGGYGYTF.